The entry that follows covers one T cell receptor beta chain sequence. The target antigen is unknown. The data are from a study of blood T cells in healthy people across ages. Whole-study findings and limits: Possibly confounding the expanded clonotype changes was the fact that donor CMV status was unknown. Diversity was higher, and naive CD4+ cells more numerous, in long-lived donors than in aged donors.

Healthy Russian Caucasian donors spanned ages about 6 to 95 years. With a J-beta primer mix and a sample-barcoded 5' primer, a second PCR ran about 7 to 12 cycles. Every molecule of cDNA carried a tag from a template-switch adaptor with 12 random nucleotides. TCRdb independently ran MiXCR on the 5' RACE reads; one entry per CDR3 protein. Of about 1.4 million distinct CDR3 sequences in the sample, roughly 64% were seen once. The sequenced material came from blood. The clonotype originates from a man aged 18 to 35 in good health.

CDR3 sequence reads: CASSQNKGLELDEQFF. Here the CDR3 DNA reads TGTGCCAGCAGCCAGAATAAGGGGCTCGAGCTCGACGAGCAGTTCTTC. V and J are TRBV4-2 and TRBJ2-1, with D possibly TRBD1 on 5 matching bases. There are 16 residues in the CDR3. The germline CDR1 and CDR2 sequences are LGHNA and YNFKEQ. Trimming removed 3 bases at V and 10 bases at J, with 22 bases between.